This T cell receptor beta chain was retrieved from a study of technical replicates of blood from a few donors. Sequencing used immunoSEQ multiplex PCR; TCRdb keeps in-frame clones, though not all of them. The sample shows approximately 84,000 clones, 95% to 98% of them seen only once. The germline V gene has CDR1 SEHNR and CDR2 FQNEAQ (reference sequence). V was shortened by 1 base and J by 0 bases, with 9 bases between the two germline ends. The CDR3 totals 16 residues. The chain carries TRBV7-9 and TRBJ2-2, with unresolved D. The source is a human donor in good health. Specimen: T cells isolated from PBMCs. In DNA form, the CDR3 reads TGTGCCAGCAGCTTAGTCATAGCAGCGAACACCGGGGAGCTGTTTTTT. Translating it yields CASSLVIAANTGELFF.